This paragraph reports one T cell receptor beta chain. Its specific antigen is unknown. Base qualities are not provided; no much larger clone lies one nucleotide away. The sample belongs to a study of cytomegalovirus exposure and HLA in healthy donors (dated by TCRdb to 2015 to 2018). The study in broad terms: According to a later analysis, the 100 to 150 validation repertoires were produced on the same platform as the 666 repertoires of the first cohort. High-throughput TCR immunosequencing, statistical association of individual TCRs with disease status, and machine learning were combined to predict cytomegalovirus infection status. A separate validation cohort of approximately 130 different subjects was used in addition to the approximately 670-subject first cohort. The study was designed to test whether signatures of past pathogen exposure could be identified by cataloging public T cell receptors. Beyond this particular receptor, the publication reports: Most TCR sequences were seen in very few donors, while some public TCRs were found in many individuals. The authors suggested that the approach could potentially be generalized to other disease states and immunological phenotypes. The classifier was reported to diagnose cytomegalovirus status with high specificity and sensitivity in both the original cohort and the validation cohort. In the study, approximately 160 TCR beta chains were listed as associated with cytomegalovirus. A later analysis had no HLA typing for the validation cohort, so co-occurrence there was scored across all 110 or so repertoires. In a later analysis, TCRs clustered in the first cohort were found to also tend to co-occur in the approximately 120 validation repertoires, with about 93% of cluster scores above 0. In vitro tests confirmed that a few of the cytomegalovirus-associated TCR beta chains recognize cytomegalovirus antigens.

The donors belonged to the validation cohort of about 120 subjects, which was separate from the roughly 700-subject first cohort. Libraries were made using the immunoSEQ multiplex PCR assay. Per the source publication's procedure: A statistical classification framework was built for diagnosing cytomegalovirus status from the catalog of TCR beta chain sequences. What TCRdb holds here is the immuneACCESS table cut down to in-frame rearrangements. Part of the clones is not present; checked against another copy, under half of the missing clones reflect an unresolved V gene, and the others are unexplained. That table is the source of V, J and clone size, and D and trimming were worked out from the DNA. Within this sample are approximately 300,000 clones, with roughly 85% of them counted one time only. The ten top clones hold 0.7% to 0.85% of the sample. The sequencing input was PBMCs. This sequence originates from a woman aged 18-29 years in good health and CMV-seronegative.

At the DNA level, the sequence is TGCGCCAGCAGCCTTAGCGGGAGGGCAGCGGATGAGCAGTTCTTC. It translates to CASSLSGRAADEQFF. Here the chain combines TRBV4-1 and TRBJ2-1; the central 11 bases match TRBD2. Spanning cysteine to phenylalanine, the CDR3 consists of 15 amino acids. Only the CDR3 DNA stays, 45 bases, in frame from base 1. The germline V gene yields MGHRA for CDR1 and YSYEKL for CDR2. Ends trimmed: V by 4 bases, J by 8 bases; bases unmatched to a gene: 7.